This TCR beta chain was found in a study of T cells after yellow fever vaccination. Study-wide findings and caveats: Overall, a small share of clonotypes was seen in both CD4 and CD8 compartments. FACS-sorted repertoires could contain abundant clonotypes contaminating from the bulk population.

In this sample, this clonotype turned up a few times. Its matching antigen is unknown. The CDR3 is 13 amino acids. V was pared by 5 bases and J by 1 base, with 9 bases between. Germline V CDR1 and CDR2: SNHLY, FYNNEI. In TCRdb, the 5' RACE reads were re-called with MiXCR into one record per CDR3 protein. The repertoire holds hundreds of thousands of distinct CDR3 sequences, with about an eighth as singletons. The clonotype comes from a man aged 18 to 29 who received the YFV17D yellow fever vaccine. Sequenced material: CD4+ T cells sorted from PBMCs, taken 15 days after the yellow fever booster vaccination. V gene TRBV2 combines with J gene TRBJ2-7; D is uncertain. CDR3 residues: CASSQSLSYEQYF. The CDR3 DNA follows: TGTGCCAGCAGTCAAAGCCTGTCCTACGAGCAGTACTTC.